This T cell receptor beta chain stems from a study of T-cell memory formation after mild COVID-19. About the research overall: Largely, the TCR clusters proved donor specific. Study results and caveats: CM and EM subsets held most contracting CD4+ clones; EMRA held CD8+ ones. Clonal second-wave expansions that peaked on day 37 had unconfirmed SARS-CoV-2 specificity.

As to this clonotype: The antigen is undetermined.

The germline V and J ends were trimmed by 1 base and 7 bases, with 17 bases remaining between them. This CDR3 comprises 14 residues. Germline V gene sequence: CDR1 GTSNPN, CDR2 SVGIG (reference sequence). TCRalpha and TCRbeta libraries used 5'RACE with constant-segment primers and UMIs. TCRdb reanalysed the 5' RACE reads using MiXCR and keeps one entry per CDR3 protein. In the table there are 400,000 to 500,000 distinct CDR3 sequences, around 20% of which are singletons. This sequence originates from an adult woman who had mild COVID-19 (a few samples of this study predate the infection). Cell type and time point are not known. The specimen sequenced was PBMCs or a T cell subset sorted from them (not recorded which). The chain carries TRBV30 and TRBJ2-7, with no clear D. The CDR3 nucleotides are TGTGCCTGGAGTGCTCTTGGAGTGATGGGGGAGCAGTACTTC. This gives the protein CAWSALGVMGEQYF.